This T cell receptor beta chain appears in the sequencing data of a study of cytomegalovirus exposure and HLA in healthy donors. Study-level results: In the approximately 130 validation repertoires, a later analysis found that first-cohort TCR clusters tended to co-occur. In vitro work confirmed that a few CMV-associated chains recognize CMV antigens.

TCRdb's table, derived via immunoSEQ multiplex PCR, lists solely in-frame clones and lacks some. Here the sample spans some 250,000 clones, about 90% being singletons. Germline CDR1 reads SNHLY; CDR2 reads FYNNEI. The CDR3 extends over 15 amino acids. The ends were cut back, 4 bases at V and 4 bases at J, with 14 bases in the middle. Comments on this clone: The antigen remains undetermined.

Sequenced: PBMCs. The chain has TRBV2 and TRBJ2-1; D perhaps matches TRBD2 (6 bases). The sequence came from a woman aged 18-35 years in good health and CMV-seronegative. The CDR3 protein is CASSVGGSSYNEQFF. CDR3 DNA sequence: TGTGCCAGCAGTGTAGGAGGGTCAAGTTACAATGAGCAGTTCTTC.